These T cell receptor beta chains were read from a single sample in a study of CD8+ T cells in alopecia areata. Libraries were prepared by immunoSEQ multiplex PCR; TCRdb keeps only in-frame clonotypes and omits some of them. Of around 4,800 clones in the sample, about three fifths are singletons; the top ten hold around 10%. The specimen was skin, collected at approximately week 36, from a patient treated with tofacitinib. These receptors were taken from a human donor with alopecia areata. Each CDR3 is given with its conserved first and last residue. D genes are given only for firm matches. Clone size is stated in some rows and not others, as once, few, many or a class when expanded.

d_call j_call clone_size v_call cdr3_nt cdr3_aa
- TRBJ2-3 - TRBV14 TGTGCCAGCAGCCAAGGGGGCACAGATACGCAGTATTTT CASSQGGTDTQYF
- TRBJ1-2 few TRBV7-2 TGTGCCAGCAGCGTCGGCCTCGGACTATCTGGCGAGGGCTACACCTTC CASSVGLGLSGEGYTF
- TRBJ1-2 - TRBV6-6 TGTGCCAGCAGTTACAGAGAGCAGGGTACGGGTGGCTACACCTTC CASSYREQGTGGYTF
- TRBJ2-3 - TRBV7-6 TGTGCCAGCAGCGCCCGGACCTTCAGGGATACGCAGTATTTT CASSARTFRDTQYF
TRBD2 TRBJ2-1 - TRBV7-2 TGTGCCAGCAGCTTAAATAGCGGGAGGGGAAATGAGCAGCTCTTC CASSLNSGRGNEQLF
TRBD2 TRBJ2-4 - TRBV7-9 TGTGCCAGCAGGGGGAGCGGGAGTGGAACCAAAAACATTCAGTACTTC CASRGSGSGTKNIQYF
TRBD2 TRBJ2-1 - TRBV29-1 TGCAGCGCCAGAAGGGGACTAGCGGGAAACAATGAGCAGTTCTTC CSARRGLAGNNEQFF
- TRBJ2-2 - TRBV18 TGTGCCAGCTCACCAGGTTCCGGGGAGCTGTTTTTT CASSPGSGELFF
- TRBJ2-7 - TRBV4-2 TGTGCCAGCAGCCAAGCCGACCTGCGACGAGCGGTCTACGAGCAGTACTTC CASSQADLRRAVYEQYF
- TRBJ2-5 - TRBV7-9 TGTGCCAGCAGCCTTAGAGAGAGGCTTGGGGTGGCGGAGACCCAGTACTTC CASSLRERLGVAETQYF
- TRBJ2-7 few TRBV10-3 TGTGCCAGTGCCGGGGCTCCCTACGAGCAGTACTTC CASAGAPYEQYF
TRBD2 TRBJ2-7 - TRBV27 TGTGCCAGCAGTTTACGGCTAGCGGCGAGCTCCTACGAGCAGTACTTC CASSLRLAASSYEQYF
- TRBJ2-1 - TRBV7-8 TGTGCCAGCAGCTCCAGGGACCTTCCTAGAGGGGGGAATGAGCAGTTCTTC CASSSRDLPRGGNEQFF
TRBD2 TRBJ2-5 once TRBV6-5 TGTGCCAGCAGTTCGGGACTAGCGGGAACATATGACCAGTACTTC CASSSGLAGTYDQYF
TRBD2 TRBJ2-7 - TRBV5-1 TGCGCCAGCGGCCATACAGCGGGAGGGCCAGGGGAGCAGTACTTC CASGHTAGGPGEQYF
- TRBJ2-5 - TRBV5-1 TGCGCCAGCAGCCCCGGGTTAGTTCTTTTAGAGACCCAGTACTTC CASSPGLVLLETQYF
TRBD1 TRBJ2-7 few TRBV5-1 TGCGCCAGCAGCTTTGTGACAGGGGGCGAGCAGTACTTC CASSFVTGGEQYF